A selection of T cell receptor beta chains follows, all from one sample in a study of T-cell memory formation after mild COVID-19. TCRdb independently ran MiXCR on the 5' RACE reads; one entry per CDR3 protein. Of a few hundred thousand distinct CDR3 sequences in the sample, 20% were seen once. The sample comprised PBMCs or a T cell subset sorted from them (not recorded which). All receptors come from a man between 18 and 35 years old who had mild COVID-19 (a few samples of this study predate the infection). Cell type and time point are not known. Each CDR3 is given with its conserved first and last residue. D genes are given only for firm matches. Rows give clone size only sometimes, using once, few, many, or a class for an expanded clone.

>TRBV6-2/TRBV6-3|few|TRBJ2-7|TRBD1|13
TGTGCCAGCAGTCACCCGACAGGGTTCGAGCAGTACTTC
CASSHPTGFEQYF
>TRBV7-8|-|TRBJ2-4|-|15
TGTGCCAGCAGCCCCCGGGACCTAGCCAAAAACATTCAGTACTTC
CASSPRDLAKNIQYF
>TRBV5-5|-|TRBJ2-2|-|15
TGTGCCAGCAGCTTGGATGGAGGATTCACCGGGGAGCTGTTTTTT
CASSLDGGFTGELFF
>TRBV20-1|few|TRBJ2-7|-|12
TGCAGTGCTATGGTCGCAGGTTACGAGCAGTACTTC
CSAMVAGYEQYF
>TRBV20-1|-|TRBJ1-2|-|10
TGCAGTGCTCGCCCGGATGGCTACACCTTC
CSARPDGYTF
>TRBV6-5|-|TRBJ2-2|-|12
TGTGCCAGCAGAATTAACACCGGGGAGCTGTTTTTT
CASRINTGELFF
>TRBV15|few|TRBJ1-5|-|11
TGTGCCACTGGATTAAATCAGCCCCAGCATTTT
CATGLNQPQHF
>TRBV18|-|TRBJ1-1|TRBD1|13
TGTGCCAGCTCCTGGGACAGCCAAATGCAAGCTTTCTTT
CASSWDSQMQAFF
>TRBV12-3/TRBV12-4|few|TRBJ1-2|TRBD1|14
TGTGCCAGCAGTACTACAGGGGCCGGTCGTGGCTACACCTTC
CASSTTGAGRGYTF
>TRBV5-6|-|TRBJ2-3|-|17
TGTGCCAGCAGTCCGAGGAGACTAGTCAGCGAAACAGATACGCAGTATTTT
CASSPRRLVSETDTQYF
>TRBV4-3|few|TRBJ1-1|-|15
TGCGCCAGCAGCCAAGATGGGGTAGAAAACACTGAAGCTTTCTTT
CASSQDGVENTEAFF
>TRBV20-1|-|TRBJ2-5|-|13
TGCAGTGCAACCGGGACAGCGGGGGAGACCCAGTACTTC
CSATGTAGETQYF
>TRBV9|-|TRBJ1-1|-|14
TGTGCCAGCAGCGTAGCGGGACAGAACACTGAAGCTTTCTTT
CASSVAGQNTEAFF
>TRBV19|-|TRBJ2-7|-|12
TGTGCCAGTAGTAAGTCGAGCTACGAGCAGTACTTC
CASSKSSYEQYF
>TRBV20-1|many|TRBJ1-6|-|15
TGCAGTGCTAGCCCGGACGGCCGATATAATTCACCCCTCCACTTT
CSASPDGRYNSPLHF
>TRBV7-9|few|TRBJ2-3|-|15
TGTGCCAGCAGCTTTGGGCAGGTGCTCACAGATACGCAGTATTTT
CASSFGQVLTDTQYF
>TRBV5-1|-|TRBJ2-1|TRBD2|17
TGCGCCAGCAGCTTCGGACTAGCGGGGGACTCCTACAATGAGCAGTTCTTC
CASSFGLAGDSYNEQFF
>TRBV20-1|-|TRBJ1-5|-|14
TGCAGTGCTAGAGGCGGAGGGCGGAACCAGCCCCAGCATTTT
CSARGGGRNQPQHF
>TRBV7-2|-|TRBJ2-5|TRBD1|15
TGTGCCAGCAGCTTCGGGGGGACAGGGAAAGAGACCCAGTACTTC
CASSFGGTGKETQYF
>TRBV20-1|once|TRBJ2-3|TRBD2|18
TGCAGTGCTGAAGGGGGTTTAGGACTAGCGGGTATTCGGGATACGCAGTATTTT
CSAEGGLGLAGIRDTQYF
>TRBV7-2|-|TRBJ1-1|-|15
TGTGCCAGCAGCTTAGCGGGGGGGGCCTCCACTGAAGCTTTCTTT
CASSLAGGASTEAFF
>TRBV7-8|few|TRBJ2-3|TRBD1|14
TGTGCCAGCAGCTGGGGACAGTACACAGATACGCAGTATTTT
CASSWGQYTDTQYF
>TRBV7-9|few|TRBJ2-2|TRBD1|13
TGTGCCAGCAGATTCAGGGGGCCCGGGGAGCTGTTTTTT
CASRFRGPGELFF
>TRBV6-1|few|TRBJ2-7|TRBD1|15
TGTGCCAGCAGTGACACTGGGGACAGCTCCTACGAGCAGTACTTC
CASSDTGDSSYEQYF
>TRBV30|few|TRBJ2-1|-|15
TGTGCCTGGAGAGGCGGGGCGAGCTCCTACAATGAGCAGTTCTTC
CAWRGGASSYNEQFF
>TRBV27|few|TRBJ2-5|-|15
TGTGCCAGCAGTCCTACCGACGGACGGGGGGAGACCCAGTACTTC
CASSPTDGRGETQYF
>TRBV6-5|few|TRBJ2-2|-|18
TGTGCCAGCAGTTCCACTCTCGGGACACCCCCCTACACCGGGGAGCTGTTTTTT
CASSSTLGTPPYTGELFF
>TRBV5-1|-|TRBJ1-6|-|15
TGCGCCAGCAGCTTGGAAAGGGGTAAAAATTCACCCCTCCACTTT
CASSLERGKNSPLHF